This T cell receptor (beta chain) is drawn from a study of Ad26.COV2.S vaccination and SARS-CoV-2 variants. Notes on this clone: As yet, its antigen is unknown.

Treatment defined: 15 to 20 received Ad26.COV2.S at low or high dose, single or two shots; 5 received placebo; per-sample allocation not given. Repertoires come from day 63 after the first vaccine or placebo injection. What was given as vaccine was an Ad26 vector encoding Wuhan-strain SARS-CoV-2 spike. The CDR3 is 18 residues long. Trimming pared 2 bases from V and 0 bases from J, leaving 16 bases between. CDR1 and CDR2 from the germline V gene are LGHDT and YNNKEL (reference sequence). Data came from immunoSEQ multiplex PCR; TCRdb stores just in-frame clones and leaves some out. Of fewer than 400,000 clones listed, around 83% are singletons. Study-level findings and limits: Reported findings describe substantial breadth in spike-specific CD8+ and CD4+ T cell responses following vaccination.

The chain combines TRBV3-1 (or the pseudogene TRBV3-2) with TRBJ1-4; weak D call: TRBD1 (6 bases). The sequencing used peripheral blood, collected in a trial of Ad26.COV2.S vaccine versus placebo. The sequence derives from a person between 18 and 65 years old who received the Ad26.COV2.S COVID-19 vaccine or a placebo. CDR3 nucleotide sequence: TGTGCCAGCAGCCAAATAGGACAGCAAATTGCAACTAATGAAAAACTGTTTTTT. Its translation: CASSQIGQQIATNEKLFF.